A selection of T cell receptor beta chains follows, all from one sample in a study of OX40 agonist ivuxolimab in advanced cancers. Using immunoSEQ multiplex PCR, the repertoire was profiled, and TCRdb retains in-frame clones only, with some absent. The sample holds about 48,000 clones; roughly 84% are singletons and the top ten take roughly a tenth. Sequenced here: CD4+ or CD8+ T cells sorted from blood, sampled in a trial of the OX40 agonist ivuxolimab. The receptors were sampled from an adult with an advanced solid tumor such as melanoma, head and neck, liver or kidney cancer. Each CDR3 is given without its conserved first and last residue. The order of the fields is CDR3 protein, V gene.

cdr3_aa: ASTGTSGNYEQF
v_call: TRBV30

cdr3_aa: ASSTDENQPQH
v_call: TRBV7-9

cdr3_aa: ASSEVGGARQPQH
v_call: TRBV6-1

cdr3_aa: ASSLGTSDYNEQF
v_call: TRBV7-3

cdr3_aa: ASSQGQGANTGELF
v_call: TRBV18

cdr3_aa: ASSLDGVSSYNEQF
v_call: TRBV5-1

cdr3_aa: ASSSITYQETQY
v_call: TRBV11-2

cdr3_aa: ASSPGPVATDTQY
v_call: TRBV19

cdr3_aa: ATSQDTGELF
v_call: TRBV7-9

cdr3_aa: ASSVGLAVYNEQF
v_call: TRBV4-2

cdr3_aa: ASSQNNAVYEQF
v_call: TRBV4-1

cdr3_aa: ASSLSGLYNEQF
v_call: TRBV25-1

cdr3_aa: ASSAGPYNSPLH
v_call: TRBV6-1

cdr3_aa: ASSVRGFWGDEAF
v_call: TRBV9

cdr3_aa: ASSVDPGTNTEAF
v_call: TRBV9

cdr3_aa: ADWMVNYGYT
v_call: TRBV28